This T cell receptor beta chain was profiled in a study of T cell responses to AZD1222 COVID-19 vaccine. This clone was recorded only once. Its target is not known. Trimming cost V 6 bases and J 8 bases; bases outside gene matches: 10. This CDR3 has 14 residues. Germline V gives CDR1 MNHEY, CDR2 SVGAGI. Assay used: immunoSEQ multiplex PCR; TCRdb lists only in-frame clones, some missing. The sample records more than 60,000 clones, over 75% being singletons. Overall study findings and caveats: Close to half of all spike-specific TCRs reportedly target regions of the variants that are unmutated. Seropositive at baseline were only six AZD1222 recipients. There were repertoire samples only from the period after the peak T cell response. When two AZD1222 doses had been given, Spike-specific TCR breadth and depth rose.

The receptor was derived from an adult in good health. The V gene is TRBV6-5, the J gene TRBJ1-2; 9 bases match TRBD1. The material sequenced was peripheral blood, taken on day 0 of AZD1222 vaccination. The CDR3 DNA follows: TGTGCCAGCAGACCCGGGGACAGGGCGGGGGGCTACACCTTC. Its protein is CASRPGDRAGGYTF.